These 20 T cell receptor beta chains originate from one sample sequenced in a study of blood T cell repertoires in COVID-19 (dated by TCRdb to 2020 to 2021). Library method: the immunoSEQ multiplex PCR assay. Drawn from immuneACCESS, this table holds only the in-frame rearrangements with V and J called that TCRdb kept. Clones are partly lost; checked studies trace under half to an unresolved V gene and leave the rest unexplained. The sample table holds about 150,000 clones, of which 80% to 90% were seen once. The ten most abundant clones make up around 2.5% of the sample. Sequencing was carried out using peripheral blood. The receptors derive from a woman between 70 and 85 years old with acute or convalescent COVID-19.

This clone has more than one count but fewer than ten. The V call is TRBV6-6, the J call TRBJ2-1; a weak D match, TRBD1 (7 bases). Germline CDR1 MNHNY, CDR2 SVGAGI (reference sequence). The CDR3 runs 15 residues. Trimming stripped 6 bases from V and 7 bases from J, with 19 bases between. This CDR3 is CASSGGQTAENEQFF. The CDR3 region has the DNA TGTGCCAGCAGCGGGGGACAGACCGCTGAGAATGAGCAGTTCTTC.

The chain recombines TRBV4-3 with TRBJ2-1, with 11 bases that match TRBD2. Germline CDR1 is LGHNA and CDR2 is YSLEER. The CDR3 contains 15 residues. V lost 2 bases to trimming and J lost 4 bases; unmatched junction nucleotides: 1. The CDR3: CASSQTSGGYNEQFF. In nucleotides, the CDR3 is TGCGCCAGCAGCCAAACTAGCGGGGGTTACAATGAGCAGTTCTTC.

Comments on this clone: Other DNA sequences in the sample encode the same CDR3. The CDR3 protein is CASSLAGDYGYTF. DNA for the CDR3: TGCGCCAGCAGCTTGGCAGGGGATTATGGCTACACCTTC. This chain uses TRBV5-1 with TRBJ1-2, with D possibly TRBD1 on 6 matching bases. Germline CDR1 and CDR2: SGHRS and YFSETQ. This CDR3 has 13 residues. V lost 0 bases and J lost 5, with 8 bases in between.

The chain uses TRBV5-1 and TRBJ2-1; 13 bases are a match to TRBD2. The germline V gene encodes CDR1 SGHRS and CDR2 YFSETQ. The CDR3 contains 15 residues. V was clipped by 2 bases and J by 8 bases; unmatched bases: 4. CDR3 amino acids: CASSLTLAGGHEQFF. The CDR3 nucleotides read TGCGCCAGCAGCTTAACACTAGCGGGGGGGCATGAGCAGTTCTTC.

The rearrangement joins TRBV5-5 to TRBJ2-5; 14 bases agree with TRBD2. The CDR3 has 20 residues. Germline CDR1 and CDR2: SGHKS and YYEKEE (reference sequence). Germline trimming cut 5 bases from V and 5 bases from J; bases unmatched to any gene: 20. This CDR3 is CASSFLPGTSGGRRQETQYF. The DNA for the CDR3 is TGTGCCAGCAGTTTTTTACCCGGGACTAGCGGGGGTCGGAGGCAGGAGACCCAGTACTTC.

This chain connects TRBV14 to TRBJ1-1, with TRBD1 identical over 10 bases. CDR3 length equals 13 residues. Trimming took 4 bases from V and 4 from J; bases not matched to a gene: 0. CDR1 is SGHDN and CDR2 is FVKESK in the germline V gene. The chain's CDR3 is CASSRDRGTEAFF. DNA of the CDR3: TGTGCCAGCAGCCGGGACAGGGGCACTGAAGCTTTCTTT.

The chain combines TRBV7-8 with TRBJ1-3; 7 bases map to TRBD1. This CDR3 region has 15 residues. V lost 5 bases, J lost 8 bases, and 12 bases stayed unmatched. From germline, CDR1 is SGHVS and CDR2 FQNEAQ. Written as DNA, the CDR3 is TGTGCCAGCAGCCCGGGACAGTCGCGGAAAGACACCATATATTTT. Translated, it gives CASSPGQSRKDTIYF.

The CDR3 loop is CASSRGATSTDTQYF. The CDR3, as DNA: TGCGCCAGCAGTCGGGGGGCGACTAGCACAGATACGCAGTATTTT. This chain links TRBV5-1 with TRBJ2-3, with a weak D call TRBD2 (7 bases). V lost 5 bases, J lost 0 bases, and 13 bases lay in between. From germline, CDR1 is SGHRS and CDR2 YFSETQ. The CDR3 loop spans 15 amino acids.

The V gene is TRBV2, the J gene TRBJ1-3, with D perhaps matching TRBD1 (5 bases). CDR1 SNHLY and CDR2 FYNNEI come from the germline V gene. Trimming left V 2 bases short and J 1 base short, with 9 bases between. The CDR3 totals 15 residues. This CDR3 reads CASSEQGTSGNTIYF. CDR3 nucleotides: TGTGCCAGCAGTGAACAGGGTACGTCTGGAAACACCATATATTTT.

V is TRBV5-1 and J is TRBJ1-4; 10 bases are shared with TRBD1. CDR3 size: 18 residues. The V segment lost 4 bases and the J segment 0 bases; nucleotides outside the gene matches: 9. Per the germline V gene, CDR1 is SGHRS and CDR2 is YFSETQ. The DNA for the CDR3 is TGCGCCAGCAGCCATGGGACAGGGGCCCTTGCAACTAATGAAAAACTGTTTTTT. Amino acid sequence: CASSHGTGALATNEKLFF.

The genes are TRBV28 and TRBJ2-4; D is undetermined. Trimming left V 0 bases short and J 6 bases short, with 6 bases between. CDR3 length: 13 residues. Germline values: CDR1 MDHEN, CDR2 SYDVKM. CDR3 loop: CASSLWQANIQYF. CDR3 DNA: TGTGCCAGCAGTTTATGGCAGGCAAACATTCAGTACTTC.

A single count supports this clone. This chain links TRBV19 with TRBJ1-5, with TRBD1 matching over 9 bases. Germline V gene data show CDR1 as LNHDA and CDR2 as SQIVND (reference sequence). The CDR3 sequence is 14 residues long. With 5 bases clipped from V and 5 bases from J, the junction kept 4 bases outside the gene matches. The CDR3 region is CASSLQGAHQPQHF. The CDR3 DNA follows: TGTGCCAGTAGTCTACAGGGGGCACATCAGCCCCAGCATTTT.

This chain joins TRBV6-4 and TRBJ2-3; D possibly corresponds to TRBD1 (5 bases). Trimming shortened V by 6 bases and J by 6 bases, and 16 bases separated the two germline ends. This CDR3 region has 14 residues. Germline V gene sequence: CDR1 MRHNA, CDR2 SNTAGT. The CDR3 region is CASSATGLSDTQYF. The CDR3 DNA sequence: TGTGCCAGCAGCGCCACAGGTCTTTCCGATACGCAGTATTTT.

The V gene is TRBV6-2 or TRBV6-3, the J gene TRBJ2-5, with TRBD2 matching 14 bases. CDR1 and CDR2 from the germline V gene are MNHEY and SVGEGT. The CDR3 is 18 residues long. V was clipped by 0 bases and J by 5 bases; unmatched bases: 8. This CDR3 is CASSYSGTSGGPLETQYF. The CDR3, as DNA: TGTGCCAGCAGTTACTCCGGGACTAGCGGGGGCCCTCTTGAGACCCAGTACTTC.

The rearrangement joins TRBV7-8 to TRBJ1-5; TRBD1 matches 7 bases. The V segment lost 6 bases and the J segment 7 bases; nucleotides outside the gene matches: 6. The CDR3 consists of 13 residues. Germline V lookup: CDR1 SGHVS, CDR2 FQNEAQ. The CDR3 sequence is CASRGTVGQPQHF. CDR3 nucleotide sequence: TGTGCCAGCAGAGGGACAGTCGGACAGCCCCAGCATTTT.

The rearrangement uses TRBV28 and TRBJ2-2; the match to TRBD2 covers 8 bases. Trimming at V came to 5 bases and at J to 6 bases, leaving 11 bases not matched to a gene. Germline V gene sequence: CDR1 MDHEN, CDR2 SYDVKM. The CDR3 sequence is 16 residues long. CDR3 sequence: CASSRPSGGGPGELFF. DNA for the CDR3: TGTGCCAGCAGTCGCCCCAGCGGGGGAGGACCCGGGGAGCTGTTTTTT.

This clone showed up just a few times. Here the CDR3 DNA reads TGTGCCAGCAGCTTCGGAGGGAGCACAGATACGCAGTATTTT. Translation: CASSFGGSTDTQYF. The V call is TRBV11-3, the J call TRBJ2-3; D is perhaps TRBD2 (6 bases). CDR3 length: 14 residues. Per the germline V gene, CDR1 is SGHNT and CDR2 is YENEEA. V lost 3 bases to trimming and J lost 0 bases, with 7 bases between them.

The chain couples TRBV15 to TRBJ2-3; TRBD1 matches at 7 bases. Trimming at V came to 4 bases and at J to 4 bases, leaving 8 bases not matched to a gene. This CDR3 has 15 residues. In germline, CDR1 is LNHNV, CDR2 YYDKDF (reference sequence). The CDR3 region is CATSTPRTGADTQYF. The CDR3 DNA is TGTGCCACCAGCACACCCAGAACAGGGGCAGATACGCAGTATTTT.

This chain connects TRBV12-3 or TRBV12-4 to TRBJ1-1; no definite D call. V was trimmed by 3 bases and J by 11 bases, leaving 16 bases between them. This CDR3 has 13 residues. In nucleotides, the CDR3 is TGTGCCAGCAGTTTCGGGTATTACTCTACGGCTTTCTTT. It yields the protein CASSFGYYSTAFF.

This chain joins TRBV19 and TRBJ1-3, with D unclear. V lost 4 bases to trimming and J lost 2 bases, with 21 bases between them. CDR3 length: 18 residues. Germline V gives CDR1 LNHDA, CDR2 SQIVND (reference sequence). The CDR3 reads CASSTTGILRAAGNTIYF. The CDR3 DNA sequence: TGTGCCAGTAGTACAACGGGGATCCTGAGAGCGGCTGGAAACACCATATATTTT.